The 24 T cell receptor beta chains given below trace back to one sample, sequenced in a study of T cells in Graves' hyperthyroidism and ophthalmopathy. TCR beta CDR3 sequences were amplified from RNA transcripts. HTBI primers were used for first-round RT-PCR of the TCR CDR3. One entry per CDR3 protein, called by TCRdb with MiXCR from the multiplex PCR reads. The sample lists some 270,000 distinct CDR3 sequences, more than 10% occurring once. The material sequenced was blood. The receptors were gathered from a woman younger than 45 with Graves' hyperthyroidism that later progressed to Graves' ophthalmopathy.

Turning to this clonotype: This sequence may be a read error, since a much larger clone differs from it by one base. The genes are TRBV28 and TRBJ2-1, with D possibly being TRBD2 (5 bases). Deletions cut 6 bases from V and 5 bases from J, with 17 bases between. Germline lookup yields CDR1 MDHEN and CDR2 SYDVKM. This CDR3 has 15 amino acids. The CDR3 region has the DNA TGTGCCAGCAGGTCTGGAGTGCGGGTCCACAATGAGCAGTTCTTC. This encodes CASRSGVRVHNEQFF.

This sequence joins TRBV4-3 and TRBJ2-2, with unresolved D. V gave up 2 bases and J gave up 6 bases, with 13 bases separating them. The CDR3 covers 15 residues. The germline CDR1 and CDR2 sequences are LGHNA and YSLEER. CDR3 sequence reads: CASSQSVRFSGELFF. The CDR3 region has the DNA TGCGCCAGCAGCCAATCTGTGCGTTTTTCCGGGGAGCTGTTTTTT.

This chain uses TRBV28 with TRBJ2-3, with D possibly TRBD1 on 6 matching bases. Germline assignment: CDR1 MDHEN and CDR2 SYDVKM. The CDR3 is made up of 16 amino acids. V was trimmed by 6 bases and J by 0 bases, leaving 16 bases between them. CDR3 sequence: CASSPAVGASTDTQYF. DNA for the CDR3: TGTGCCAGCAGCCCCGCCGTGGGGGCAAGCACAGATACGCAGTATTTT.

This clonotype was observed a handful of times. The rearrangement uses TRBV10-3 and TRBJ1-3, with no clear D. Trimming left V 4 bases short and J 0 bases short, with 10 bases between. This CDR3 is built from 15 residues. Germline CDR1 ENHRY, CDR2 SYGVKD. The DNA for the CDR3 is TGTGCCATCAGTGCCGACTCCCTCTCTGGAAACACCATATATTTT. Translation: CAISADSLSGNTIYF.

The genes are TRBV27 and TRBJ1-2; 8 positions agree with TRBD1. CDR3 length equals 17 residues. Trimming cost V 0 bases and J 0 bases; bases outside gene matches: 6. The germline gives CDR1 MNHEY, CDR2 SMNVEV (reference sequence). The CDR3 region is CASSLSDREGANYGYTF. CDR3 DNA sequence: TGTGCCAGCAGTTTATCGGACAGGGAGGGGGCTAACTATGGCTACACCTTC.

The chain has TRBV28 and TRBJ1-4; D unclear. Deletions cut 8 bases from V and 5 bases from J, with 18 bases between. The germline gives CDR1 MDHEN, CDR2 SYDVKM. There are 15 residues in the CDR3. This CDR3 reads CASARLTEPNEKLFF. In DNA form, the CDR3 reads TGTGCCAGCGCTCGACTGACGGAACCAAATGAAAAACTGTTTTTT.

The V call is TRBV7-2, the J call TRBJ2-1; 10 nucleotides match TRBD1. V trimming: 5 bases; J trimming: 7 bases; junction bases outside the gene matches: 11. Germline assignment: CDR1 SGHTA and CDR2 FQGNSA. The CDR3 contains 16 residues. This CDR3 is CASSLPGTGVWNEQFF. Written as DNA, the CDR3 is TGTGCCAGCAGCCTGCCCGGGACAGGGGTTTGGAATGAGCAGTTCTTC.

This clonotype was found many times. The V gene is TRBV7-9, the J gene TRBJ2-1; D is tentatively TRBD1 or TRBD2 (5 bases each). V was pared by 3 bases and J by 3 bases, with 9 bases between. Germline CDR1 SEHNR, CDR2 FQNEAQ (reference sequence). The CDR3 spans 14 residues. The CDR3, as DNA: TGTGCCAGCAGCTTTGGGGACCTCTACAATGAGCAGTTCTTC. It codes for CASSFGDLYNEQFF.

This chain links TRBV27 with TRBJ1-5; no reliable D call. This CDR3 spans 15 amino acids. V was pared by 6 bases and J by 2 bases, with 14 bases between. Germline CDR1 reads MNHEY; CDR2 reads SMNVEV (reference sequence). The CDR3 reads CASSQFRGGNQPQHF. In DNA form, the CDR3 reads TGTGCCAGCAGCCAATTCCGGGGAGGCAATCAGCCCCAGCATTTT.

This clonotype occurred many times. This sequence joins TRBV6-2 or TRBV6-3 and TRBJ2-1; 15 positions agree with TRBD2. CDR3 length: 15 residues. The trim removed 6 bases at V and 9 bases at J, leaving 6 bases unmatched. CDR1 is MNHEY and CDR2 is SVGEGT in the germline V gene. This CDR3 reads CASSRGTSGRTEQFF. CDR3 coding DNA: TGTGCCAGCAGCCGAGGGACTAGCGGGAGGACTGAGCAGTTCTTC.

This clonotype was counted ten times or more. V is TRBV18 and J is TRBJ2-3; D gene uncertain. Germline assignment: CDR1 KGHSH and CDR2 LQKENI. CDR3 length: 13 amino acids. Trimming shortened V by 6 bases and J by 6 bases, and 13 bases separated the two germline ends. The CDR3 region has the DNA TGTGCCAGCTCCCGATCCCCCGGGGATACGCAGTATTTT. It yields the protein CASSRSPGDTQYF.

This clonotype was observed at least ten times. The rearrangement joins TRBV6-1 to TRBJ1-1, with a tentative D call TRBD1 (5 bases). CDR1 is MNHNS, CDR2 SASEGT, per germline. The ends were cut back, 4 bases at V and 10 bases at J, with 19 bases in the middle. The CDR3 has 14 amino acids. Here the CDR3 reads CASSVETDSLGAFF. The CDR3 DNA reads as TGTGCCAGCAGTGTAGAGACAGACAGCCTCGGAGCTTTCTTT.

This clonotype was seen ten or more times. V usage is TRBV30 and J usage is TRBJ1-4, with D possibly being TRBD1 (5 bases). Trimming stripped 5 bases from V and 6 bases from J, with 10 bases between. Germline V lookup: CDR1 GTSNPN, CDR2 SVGIG (reference sequence). This CDR3 is built from 12 residues. This CDR3 reads CAWGDEYEKLFF. CDR3 coding DNA: TGTGCCTGGGGGGACGAGTATGAAAAACTGTTTTTT. The full variable domain, in which reference TRBV30 and TRBJ1-4 provide the parts outside the CDR3, is SQTIHQWPATLVQPVGSPLSLECTVEGTSNPNLYWYRQAAGRGLQLLFYSVGIGQISSEVPQNLSASRPQDRQFILSSKKLLLSDSGFYLCAWGDEYEKLFFGSGTQLSVL.

This chain uses TRBV28 with TRBJ2-7, with a possible D match to TRBD2 (6 bases). The V and J ends lost 3 bases and 4 bases respectively, with 10 bases between them. From germline, CDR1 is MDHEN and CDR2 SYDVKM. The CDR3 consists of 13 residues. DNA of the CDR3: TGTGCCAGCAGTTTTGCAGGGACTTACGAGCAGTACTTC. Encoded protein: CASSFAGTYEQYF.

This clonotype was counted a few times. V usage is TRBV6-4 and J usage is TRBJ2-5, with no clear D. Trimming shortened V by 6 bases and J by 5 bases, and 19 bases separated the two germline ends. Per the germline V gene, CDR1 is MRHNA and CDR2 is SNTAGT. The CDR3 totals 15 residues. The CDR3 nucleotides read TGTGCCAGCAGCCCCGAGAATTGGGCAGGCGAGACCCAGTACTTC. Its translation is CASSPENWAGETQYF.

The V and J genes are TRBV5-1 and TRBJ2-5, with D perhaps TRBD2 (6 bases). CDR3 length: 13 residues. Looked up from germline, CDR1 is SGHRS and CDR2 is YFSETQ. V was pared by 6 bases and J by 5 bases, with 14 bases between. This CDR3 is CASTPGGSETQYF. In DNA, the CDR3 is TGCGCCAGCACCCCTGGGGGGAGCGAGACCCAGTACTTC.

This clonotype has only a few counts. Germline is not matched at one junction end, which may reflect a read error. The rearrangement joins TRBV12-3 or TRBV12-4 to TRBJ2-3; 9 nucleotides align to TRBD1. The CDR3 has 14 amino acids. DNA of the CDR3: TGTGCCAGCGGTTTAGGGACAGGGAAAGATACGCAGTATTTT. The encoded protein is CASGLGTGKDTQYF.

The sample holds many counts of this clonotype. The rearrangement links TRBV30 to TRBJ2-7, with TRBD2 matching over 7 bases. Per germline, CDR1 GTSNPN and CDR2 SVGIG (reference sequence). This CDR3 has 16 amino acids. The V and J ends lost 3 bases and 2 bases, in that order; junction bases with no gene match: 13. The CDR3: CAWRGGRDYSPYEQYF. CDR3 DNA: TGTGCCTGGAGAGGAGGAAGGGACTATTCTCCCTACGAGCAGTACTTC.

The chain uses TRBV6-6 and TRBJ2-3; 16 bases fit TRBD2. The germline CDR1 and CDR2 sequences are MNHNY and SVGAGI (reference sequence). V lost 0 bases, J lost 5 bases, and 5 bases stayed unmatched. The CDR3 consists of 18 residues. The CDR3 region has the DNA TGTGCCAGCAGTTACTCGGGACTAGCGGGAGGGCCATTAGATACGCAGTATTTT. The encoded protein is CASSYSGLAGGPLDTQYF.

This clonotype was seen many times. One end of the junction does not line up with germline, which may come from a read error. The chain links TRBV20-1 to TRBJ2-1; 7 bases match TRBD2. Germline assignment: CDR1 DFQATT and CDR2 SNEGSKA (reference sequence). The CDR3 runs 12 residues. The CDR3 coding sequence is TGCAGTGCCAGAGGACCTAGCGGAGAGCAGTTCTTC. Translated: CSARGPSGEQFF.

This clonotype was seen ten or more times. V is TRBV3-1 and J is TRBJ2-1; 12 bases map to TRBD2. Losses at the gene ends were 1 base for V and 9 bases for J; bases not matched to a gene: 16. The CDR3 length is 19 residues. Germline V lookup: CDR1 LGHDT, CDR2 YNNKEL (reference sequence). CDR3 in DNA: TGTGCCAGCAGCCAAGCTGAGACTAGCGGGAGTTTCTGGGTGGGTGAGCAGTTCTTC. Translated, it gives CASSQAETSGSFWVGEQFF.

This clonotype has only a few counts. The V gene is TRBV30, the J gene TRBJ2-3; no definite D call. The CDR3 has 12 residues. Germline CDR1 reads GTSNPN; CDR2 reads SVGIG (reference sequence). Trimming stripped 2 bases from V and 0 bases from J, with 3 bases between. Here the CDR3 DNA reads TGTGCCTGGAGTCTGAGCACAGATACGCAGTATTTT. Translating it yields CAWSLSTDTQYF.

In DNA, the CDR3 is TGTGCCAGTAGTATGGTTGTAGGGGCTAGCACAGATACGCAGTATTTT. Translation gives CASSMVVGASTDTQYF. This chain connects TRBV19 to TRBJ2-3, with D tentatively TRBD1 (5 bases). Germline V lookup: CDR1 LNHDA, CDR2 SQIVND (reference sequence). The V end was cut by 3 bases, the J end by 0 bases, with 13 bases between. The CDR3 extends over 16 amino acids.

In its sample, this clonotype was seen a few times. This chain connects TRBV9 to TRBJ2-5, with 11 bases aligning to TRBD2. The CDR3 covers 15 residues. In germline, CDR1 is SGDLS, CDR2 YYNGEE. Unmatched junction bases numbered 8, after V lost 5 bases and J lost 5 bases. CDR3 sequence: CASSPGLAAVETQYF. CDR3 sequence (DNA): TGTGCCAGCAGTCCGGGACTAGCGGCTGTGGAGACCCAGTACTTC.